This T cell receptor beta chain was captured by sequencing in a study of human T cells and chemical hapten exposure. Study summary: Minor pooled library volume differences mainly drove per-sample TCR yield variation. Regarding the study as a whole: TCRs above 1 in 1000 frequency did not change with DPC sensitization.

The CDR3 runs to 14 residues. With V trimmed by 6 bases and J by 5 bases, 8 bases remained unmatched. The sample holds many counts of this clonotype. The antigen is not known. The library tagged each cDNA molecule with unique molecular identifiers. Methods used by the authors: From around 25,000 to 690,000 TCRs were found per sample, with a median of approximately 92,000. TCRdb independently ran MiXCR on the RACE reads; one entry per CDR3 protein. The V and J calls here are based on TCRdb, not the publication. The sample has 70,000 to 85,000 distinct CDR3 sequences; about 9% are singletons. Time point meaning: healthy volunteer bleed at 6 weeks. Sequencing started from total RNA isolated from unfractionated whole blood.

This TCR derives from a male donor in good health. Some clones in this sample may be carry-over from other donors' samples. The sequenced sample was whole blood. This chain links TRBV12-3 or TRBV12-4 with TRBJ2-7; TRBD1 aligns across 9 bases. The CDR3 DNA sequence: TGTGCCAGCAGCCCGGGACAGGGTACACACGAGCAGTACTTC. It is translated as CASSPGQGTHEQYF.